In its sample, the clone carrying this T cell receptor beta chain was seen many times. Its antigen is undetermined. This entry is derived from a study of CD8 T cells in ankylosing spondylitis. Study-wide points: Matched ankylosing spondylitis synovial fluid reportedly contained a significantly enriched population of disease-linked clones. Disease-linked clones had a CD8+ phenotype and relatively low frequency in peripheral blood. In ankylosing spondylitis blood, a motif of roughly 8 highly homologous TCR beta variants appeared characteristic.

In germline, CDR1 is SGHVS, CDR2 FNYEAQ. CDR3 length: 18 residues. Trimming at V came to 2 bases and at J to 2 bases, leaving 8 bases not matched to a gene. By quantitative 5'-RACE with molecular barcodes, the TCR beta libraries were made. TCRdb reprocessed the 5' RACE reads with MiXCR, giving one entry per CDR3 protein. The sample lists 220,000 or so distinct CDR3 sequences, about 10% occurring once. Sequenced: blood, either unsorted or a sorted T cell fraction (not recorded which). V is TRBV7-6 and J is TRBJ2-7; 14 positions match TRBD2. This clonotype was sampled from a male donor with ankylosing spondylitis or in good health (not recorded which). In DNA form, the CDR3 reads TGTGCCAGCAGCTTAAAGGGACTAGCGGGGGCTCTACCCTACGAGCAGTACTTC. This sequence encodes CASSLKGLAGALPYEQYF.